This T cell receptor beta chain is drawn from a study of T cell responses to AZD1222 COVID-19 vaccine. Study observations and caveats: Two doses of AZD1222 preceded a rise in Spike-specific TCR breadth and depth.

Using immunoSEQ multiplex PCR, the repertoire was profiled, and TCRdb retains in-frame clones only, with some absent. The sample has roughly 250,000 clones; 93% are singletons. A note on this clone: Its specificity is unknown. Within the sample, other DNA sequences also encode this same CDR3.

This clonotype was sampled from an adult in good health. The material sequenced was peripheral blood, taken on day 0 of AZD1222 vaccination.

The CDR3 region has the DNA TGTGCCAGCAGCTTAACAGGGAATCAGCCCCAGCATTTT. Translating gives CASSLTGNQPQHF. V and J are TRBV7-2 and TRBJ1-5; a weak D match, TRBD1 (6 bases). CDR1 and CDR2 from the germline V gene are SGHTA and FQGNSA. V was clipped by 2 bases and J by 4 bases, with 6 bases between them. There are 13 residues in the CDR3. Full variable domain (rest looked up from reference TRBV7-2 and TRBJ1-5): GAGVSQSPSNKVTEKGKDVELRCDPISGHTALYWYRQSLGQGLEFLIYFQGNSAPDKSGLPSDRFSAERTGGSVSTLTIQRTQQEDSAVYLCASSLTGNQPQHFGDGTRLSIL.